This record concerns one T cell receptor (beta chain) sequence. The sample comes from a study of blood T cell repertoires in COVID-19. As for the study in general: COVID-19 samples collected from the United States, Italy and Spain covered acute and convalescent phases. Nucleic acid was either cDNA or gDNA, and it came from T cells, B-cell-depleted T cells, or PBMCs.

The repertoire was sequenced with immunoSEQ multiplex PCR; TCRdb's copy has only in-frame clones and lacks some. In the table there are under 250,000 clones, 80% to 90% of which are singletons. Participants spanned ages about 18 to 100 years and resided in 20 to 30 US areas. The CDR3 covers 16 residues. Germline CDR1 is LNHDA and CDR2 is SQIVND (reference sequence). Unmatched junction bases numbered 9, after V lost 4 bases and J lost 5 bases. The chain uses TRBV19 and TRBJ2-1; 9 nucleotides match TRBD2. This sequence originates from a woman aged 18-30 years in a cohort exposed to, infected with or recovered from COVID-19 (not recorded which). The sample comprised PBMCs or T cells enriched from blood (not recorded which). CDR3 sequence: CASSTKERGADNEQFF. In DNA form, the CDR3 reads TGTGCCAGTAGTACTAAAGAGCGGGGGGCAGACAATGAGCAGTTCTTC.